This TCR beta chain was profiled in a study of cytomegalovirus exposure and HLA in healthy donors. Study overall: Around 80 million unique TCRs from HLA-typed donors were held in an early data release.

Primers: 60 Vbeta forward and 13 Jbeta reverse. Sequencing used immunoSEQ multiplex PCR; TCRdb keeps in-frame clones, though not all of them. The sample has 150,000 to 200,000 clones, over 70% seen once. The CDR3 length is 16 residues. Trimming removed 4 bases at V and 4 bases at J, with 18 bases between. Germline V gene sequence: CDR1 SGHNT, CDR2 YYREEE (reference sequence). As regards this clone: Its specificity is unknown.

Study observations and caveats: In a later analysis, at a false discovery rate of 0.05, 15,000 to 20,000 TCR beta sequences matched HLA alleles.

The sequencing sample was made of PBMCs. The J gene is TRBJ2-1, the V gene TRBV5-4; the D is unclear. The source of this sequence is a woman aged 30 to 39 in good health and CMV-seronegative. The CDR3 DNA is TGTGCCAGCAGCCCTCTTTACTCCACCCCATACAATGAGCAGTTCTTC. It translates to CASSPLYSTPYNEQFF.